This TCR beta chain was recorded in a study of blood T cell repertoires in COVID-19. Germline V gene lookup returns CDR1 LGHDT and CDR2 YNNKEL (reference sequence). This CDR3 contains 12 residues. J gave up 9 bases and V 6 bases, and 7 bases lay outside the gene matches. The method was immunoSEQ multiplex PCR; TCRdb's version includes in-frame clones alone and lacks a portion of them. The data hold approximately 200,000 clones, with 85% to 90% observed a single time. The TCR sequence derives from a woman aged 35 to 49 with acute COVID-19. The sequencing sample was made of PBMCs or T cells enriched from blood (not recorded which). V is TRBV3-1 (or the pseudogene TRBV3-2) and J is TRBJ1-1, with 7 bases that match TRBD1. The CDR3 region has the DNA TGTGCCAGCAGAGGAGGGGGCGCGCAAGCTTTCTTT. It yields the protein CASRGGGAQAFF.